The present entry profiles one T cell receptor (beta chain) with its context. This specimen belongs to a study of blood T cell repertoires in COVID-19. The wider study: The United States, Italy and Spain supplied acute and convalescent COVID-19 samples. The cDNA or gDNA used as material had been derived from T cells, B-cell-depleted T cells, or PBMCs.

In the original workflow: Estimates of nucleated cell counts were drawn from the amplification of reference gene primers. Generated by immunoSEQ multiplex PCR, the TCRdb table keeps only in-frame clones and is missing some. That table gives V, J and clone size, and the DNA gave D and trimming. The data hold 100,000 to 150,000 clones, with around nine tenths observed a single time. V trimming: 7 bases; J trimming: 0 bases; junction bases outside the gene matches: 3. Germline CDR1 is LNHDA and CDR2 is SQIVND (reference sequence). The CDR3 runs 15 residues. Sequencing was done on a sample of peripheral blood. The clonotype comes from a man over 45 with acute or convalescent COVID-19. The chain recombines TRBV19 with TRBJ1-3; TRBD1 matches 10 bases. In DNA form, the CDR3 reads TGTGCCAGTATCGGACAGGGGGACTCTGGAAACACCATATATTTT. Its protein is CASIGQGDSGNTIYF.